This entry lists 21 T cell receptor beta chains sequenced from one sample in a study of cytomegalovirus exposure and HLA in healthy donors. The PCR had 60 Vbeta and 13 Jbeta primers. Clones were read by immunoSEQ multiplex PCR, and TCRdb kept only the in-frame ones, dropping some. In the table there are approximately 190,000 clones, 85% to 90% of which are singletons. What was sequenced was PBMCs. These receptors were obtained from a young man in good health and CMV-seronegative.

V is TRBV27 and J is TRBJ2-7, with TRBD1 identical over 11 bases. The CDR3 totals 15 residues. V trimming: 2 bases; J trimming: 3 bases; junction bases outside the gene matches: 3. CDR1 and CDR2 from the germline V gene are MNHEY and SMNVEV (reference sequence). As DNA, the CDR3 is TGTGCCAGCAGTTTAATTGGGACAGGGGGCTACGAGCAGTACTTC. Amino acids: CASSLIGTGGYEQYF.

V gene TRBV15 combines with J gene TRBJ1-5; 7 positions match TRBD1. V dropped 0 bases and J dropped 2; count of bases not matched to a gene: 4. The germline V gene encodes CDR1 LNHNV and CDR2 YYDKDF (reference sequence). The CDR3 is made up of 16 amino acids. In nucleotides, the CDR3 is TGTGCCACCAGCAGAGAGGGCAGGGGGGGCAATCAGCCCCAGCATTTT. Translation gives CATSREGRGGNQPQHF.

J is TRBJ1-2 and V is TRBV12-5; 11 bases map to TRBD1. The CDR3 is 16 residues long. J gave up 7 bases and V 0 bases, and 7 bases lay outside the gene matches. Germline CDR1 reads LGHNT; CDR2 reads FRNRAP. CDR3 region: CASGLVEDRGLGGYTF. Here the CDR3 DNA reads TGTGCTAGTGGTTTGGTCGAGGACAGGGGGCTGGGTGGCTACACCTTC.

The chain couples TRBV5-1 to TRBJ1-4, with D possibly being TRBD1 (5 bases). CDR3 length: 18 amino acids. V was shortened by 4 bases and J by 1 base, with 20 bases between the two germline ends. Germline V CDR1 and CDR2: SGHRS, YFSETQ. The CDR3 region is CASSLGLALRGTNEKLFF. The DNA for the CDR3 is TGCGCCAGCAGCCTGGGACTGGCTCTTCGGGGAACTAATGAAAAACTGTTTTTT.

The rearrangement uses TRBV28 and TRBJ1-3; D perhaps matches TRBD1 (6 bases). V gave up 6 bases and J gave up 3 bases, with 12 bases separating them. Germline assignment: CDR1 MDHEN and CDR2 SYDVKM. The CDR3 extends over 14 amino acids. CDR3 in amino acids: CASSPQGVGNTIYF. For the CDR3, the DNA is TGTGCCAGCAGCCCACAGGGTGTTGGAAACACCATATATTTT.

DNA of the CDR3: TGTGCCAGCATGTCCCGGGGGGGCAGCGATACGCAGTATTTT. Translated, it gives CASMSRGGSDTQYF. The V gene is TRBV6-1, the J gene TRBJ2-3; 8 bases align to TRBD2. Trimming took 7 bases from V and 6 from J; bases not matched to a gene: 9. Germline V CDR1 and CDR2: MNHNS, SASEGT. The CDR3 has 14 amino acids.

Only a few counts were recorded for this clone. Here the CDR3 DNA reads TGTGCCTGGCCGACTAGCGGGAGGGCCTACAATGAGCAGTTCTTC. It codes for CAWPTSGRAYNEQFF. The rearrangement links TRBV30 to TRBJ2-1; 14 positions match TRBD2. V shed 5 bases, J shed 2 bases, and the junction held 2 bases outside the gene matches. The CDR3 loop spans 15 amino acids. Germline V lookup: CDR1 GTSNPN, CDR2 SVGIG (reference sequence).

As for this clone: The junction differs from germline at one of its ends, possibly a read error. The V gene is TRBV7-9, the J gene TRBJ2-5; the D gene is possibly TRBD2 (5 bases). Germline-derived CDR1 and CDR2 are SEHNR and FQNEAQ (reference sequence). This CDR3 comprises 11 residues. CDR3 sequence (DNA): TGTTCCAGCGGTCGGGAAGAGACCCAGTACTTC. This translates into CSSGREETQYF.

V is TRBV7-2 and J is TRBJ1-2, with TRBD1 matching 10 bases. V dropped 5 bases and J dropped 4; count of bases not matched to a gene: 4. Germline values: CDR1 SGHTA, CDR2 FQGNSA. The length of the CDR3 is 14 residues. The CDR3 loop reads CASSQTGGAYGYTF. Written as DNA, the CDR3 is TGTGCCAGCAGCCAGACAGGGGGCGCCTATGGCTACACCTTC.

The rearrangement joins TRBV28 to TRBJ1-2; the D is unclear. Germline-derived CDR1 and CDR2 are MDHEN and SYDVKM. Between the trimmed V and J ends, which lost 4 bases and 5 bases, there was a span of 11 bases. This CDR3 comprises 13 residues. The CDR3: CASSSASEYGYTF. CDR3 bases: TGTGCCAGCAGTTCCGCCTCCGAGTATGGCTACACCTTC.

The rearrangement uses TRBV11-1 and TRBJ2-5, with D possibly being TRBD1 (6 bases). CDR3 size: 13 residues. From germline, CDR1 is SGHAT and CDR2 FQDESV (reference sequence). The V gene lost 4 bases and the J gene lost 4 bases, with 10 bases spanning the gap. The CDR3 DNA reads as TGTGCCAGCAGCTCCTTAGGGGGAGAGACCCAGTACTTC. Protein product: CASSSLGGETQYF.

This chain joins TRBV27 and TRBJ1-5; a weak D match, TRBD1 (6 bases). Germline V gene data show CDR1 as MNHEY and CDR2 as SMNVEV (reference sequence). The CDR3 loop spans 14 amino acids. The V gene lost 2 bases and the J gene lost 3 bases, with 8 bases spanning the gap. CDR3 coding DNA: TGTGCCAGCAGTTTAACAGGGTTCAATCAGCCCCAGCATTTT. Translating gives CASSLTGFNQPQHF.

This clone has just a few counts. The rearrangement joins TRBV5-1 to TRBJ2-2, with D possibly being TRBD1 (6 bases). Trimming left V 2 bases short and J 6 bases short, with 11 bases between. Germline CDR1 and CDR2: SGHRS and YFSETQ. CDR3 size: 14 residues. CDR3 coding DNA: TGCGCCAGCAGCTTTGGCAGGGGACCCGGGGAGCTGTTTTTT. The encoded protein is CASSFGRGPGELFF.

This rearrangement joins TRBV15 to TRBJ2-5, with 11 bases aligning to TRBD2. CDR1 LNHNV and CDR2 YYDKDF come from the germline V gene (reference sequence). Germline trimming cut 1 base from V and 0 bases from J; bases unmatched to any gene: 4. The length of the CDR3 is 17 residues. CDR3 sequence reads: CATSRAGTSGHQETQYF. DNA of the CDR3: TGTGCCACCAGCAGAGCCGGGACTAGCGGCCACCAAGAGACCCAGTACTTC.

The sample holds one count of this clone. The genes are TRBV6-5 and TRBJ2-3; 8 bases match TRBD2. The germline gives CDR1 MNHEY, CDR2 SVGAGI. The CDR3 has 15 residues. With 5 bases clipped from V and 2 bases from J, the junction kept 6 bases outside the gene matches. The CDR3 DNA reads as TGTGCCAGCAGTCGGGGGGGGCTAACCACAGATACGCAGTATTTT. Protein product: CASSRGGLTTDTQYF.

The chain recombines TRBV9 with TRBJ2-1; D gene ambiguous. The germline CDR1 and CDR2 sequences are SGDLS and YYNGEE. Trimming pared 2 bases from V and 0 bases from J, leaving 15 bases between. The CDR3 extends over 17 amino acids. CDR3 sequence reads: CASSVSSGSSSYNEQFF. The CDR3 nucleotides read TGTGCCAGCAGCGTTTCGTCAGGCTCCAGCTCCTACAATGAGCAGTTCTTC. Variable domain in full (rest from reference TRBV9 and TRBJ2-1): DSGVTQTPKHLITATGQRVTLRCSPRSGDLSVYWYQQSLDQGLQFLIQYYNGEERAKGNILERFSAQQFPDLHSELNLSSLELGDSALYFCASSVSSGSSSYNEQFFGPGTRLTVL.

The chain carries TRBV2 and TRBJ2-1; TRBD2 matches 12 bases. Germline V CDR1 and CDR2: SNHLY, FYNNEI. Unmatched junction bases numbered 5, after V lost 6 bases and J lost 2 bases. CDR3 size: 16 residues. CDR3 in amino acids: CASSRRLAGAYNEQFF. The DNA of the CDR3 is TGTGCCAGCAGCCGAAGACTAGCGGGAGCCTACAATGAGCAGTTCTTC.

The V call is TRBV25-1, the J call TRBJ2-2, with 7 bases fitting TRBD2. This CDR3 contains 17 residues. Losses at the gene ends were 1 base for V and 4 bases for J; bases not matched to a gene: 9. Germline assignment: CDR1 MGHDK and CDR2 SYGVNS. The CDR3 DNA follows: TGTGCCAGCAGTGAATGGGAAAAAGGGGAGGGCACCGGGGAGCTGTTTTTT. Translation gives CASSEWEKGEGTGELFF.

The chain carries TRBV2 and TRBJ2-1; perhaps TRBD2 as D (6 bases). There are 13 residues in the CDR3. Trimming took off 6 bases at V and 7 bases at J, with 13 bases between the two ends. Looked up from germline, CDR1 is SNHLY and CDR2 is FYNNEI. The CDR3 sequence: CASRAGGWNEQFF. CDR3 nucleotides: TGTGCCAGCAGGGCCGGGGGTTGGAATGAGCAGTTCTTC.

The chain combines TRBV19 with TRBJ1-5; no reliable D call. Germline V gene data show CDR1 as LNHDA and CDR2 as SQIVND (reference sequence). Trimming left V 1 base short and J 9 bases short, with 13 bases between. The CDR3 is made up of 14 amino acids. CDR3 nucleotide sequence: TGTGCCAGTAGTATAGGGGAGGGATTTCGGCCCCAGCATTTT. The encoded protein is CASSIGEGFRPQHF.

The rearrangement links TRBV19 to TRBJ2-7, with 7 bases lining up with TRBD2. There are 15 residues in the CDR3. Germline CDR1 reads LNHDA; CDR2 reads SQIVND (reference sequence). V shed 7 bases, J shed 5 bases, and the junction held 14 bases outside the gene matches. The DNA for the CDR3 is TGTGCCAGTACCCCGGGTTGGGGGGGATCAGACGAGCAGTACTTC. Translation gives CASTPGWGGSDEQYF.